The text below deals with one TCR beta chain. Transcripts of RNA were the source for amplifying TCR beta CDR3 regions. HTBI primers were used in a first-round RT-PCR, which preceded a second-round multiplex PCR. A single record per CDR3 protein comes from TCRdb applying MiXCR to the multiplex PCR reads. The sample holds more than 550,000 distinct CDR3 sequences, about 41% seen once. This sample is drawn from a study of Graves' ophthalmopathy and Graves' hyperthyroidism. The CDR3 loop spans 15 amino acids. CDR1 is SEHNR and CDR2 is FQNEAQ in the germline V gene (reference sequence). The V end lost 6 bases, the J end lost 5 bases, and 19 bases lay between the germline ends.

This chain uses TRBV7-9 with TRBJ1-2, with D perhaps TRBD1 (6 bases). The sequenced material came from peripheral blood. The TCR originated in an adult man with Graves' ophthalmopathy. The CDR3 DNA reads as TGTGCCAGCAGTATAACAGGGTCGGCAGGATATGGCTACACCTTC. Translation gives CASSITGSAGYGYTF.